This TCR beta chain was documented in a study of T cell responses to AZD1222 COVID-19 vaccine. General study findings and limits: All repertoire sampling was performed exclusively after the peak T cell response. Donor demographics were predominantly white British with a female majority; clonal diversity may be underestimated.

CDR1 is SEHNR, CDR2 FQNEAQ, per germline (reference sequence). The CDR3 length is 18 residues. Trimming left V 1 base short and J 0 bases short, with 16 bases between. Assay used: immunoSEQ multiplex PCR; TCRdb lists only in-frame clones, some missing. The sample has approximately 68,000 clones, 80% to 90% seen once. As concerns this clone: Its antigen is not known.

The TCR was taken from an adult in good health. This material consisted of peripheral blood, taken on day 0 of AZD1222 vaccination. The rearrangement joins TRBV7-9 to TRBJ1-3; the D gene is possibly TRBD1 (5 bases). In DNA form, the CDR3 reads TGTGCCAGCAGCTTAGTGACAGCGATACAGAGCTCTGGAAACACCATATATTTT. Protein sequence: CASSLVTAIQSSGNTIYF.